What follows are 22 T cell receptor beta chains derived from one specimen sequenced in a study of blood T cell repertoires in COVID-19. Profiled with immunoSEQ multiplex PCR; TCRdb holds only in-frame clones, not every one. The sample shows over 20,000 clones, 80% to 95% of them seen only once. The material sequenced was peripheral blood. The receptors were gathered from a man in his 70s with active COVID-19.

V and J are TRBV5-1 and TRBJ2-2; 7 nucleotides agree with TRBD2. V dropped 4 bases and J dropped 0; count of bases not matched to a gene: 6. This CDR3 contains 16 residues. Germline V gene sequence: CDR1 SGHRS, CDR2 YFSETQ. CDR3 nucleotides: TGCGCCAGCAGCCCCCGAGCGGGAACGAACACCGGGGAGCTGTTTTTT. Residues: CASSPRAGTNTGELFF.

The CDR3 here is CAISDSPGQDYGYTF. CDR3 bases: TGTGCCATCAGTGACTCCCCCGGACAGGATTATGGCTACACCTTC. The rearrangement joins TRBV10-3 to TRBJ1-2; the match to TRBD1 covers 7 bases. V lost 3 bases to trimming and J lost 5 bases; unmatched junction nucleotides: 9. There are 15 residues in the CDR3. Per the germline V gene, CDR1 is ENHRY and CDR2 is SYGVKD.

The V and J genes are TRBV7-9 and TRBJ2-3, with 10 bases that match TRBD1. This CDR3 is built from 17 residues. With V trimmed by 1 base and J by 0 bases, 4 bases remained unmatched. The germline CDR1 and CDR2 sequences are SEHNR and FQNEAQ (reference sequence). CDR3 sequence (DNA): TGTGCCAGCAGCTTAGGGACAGGGGGATCTAGCACAGATACGCAGTATTTT. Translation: CASSLGTGGSSTDTQYF.

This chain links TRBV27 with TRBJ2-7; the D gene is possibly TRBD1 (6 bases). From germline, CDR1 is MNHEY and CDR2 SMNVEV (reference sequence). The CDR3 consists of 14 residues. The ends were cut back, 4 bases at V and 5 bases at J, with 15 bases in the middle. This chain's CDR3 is CASSSTTGNHEQYF. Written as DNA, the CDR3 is TGTGCCAGCAGTTCAACTACAGGGAACCACGAGCAGTACTTC.

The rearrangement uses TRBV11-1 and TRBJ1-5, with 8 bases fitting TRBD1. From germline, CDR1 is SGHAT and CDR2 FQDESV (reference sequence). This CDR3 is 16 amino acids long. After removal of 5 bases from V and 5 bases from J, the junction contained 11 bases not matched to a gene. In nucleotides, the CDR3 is TGTGCCAGCAGCCGCGCGGGGACAGGCGGGCATCAGCCCCAGCATTTT. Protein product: CASSRAGTGGHQPQHF.

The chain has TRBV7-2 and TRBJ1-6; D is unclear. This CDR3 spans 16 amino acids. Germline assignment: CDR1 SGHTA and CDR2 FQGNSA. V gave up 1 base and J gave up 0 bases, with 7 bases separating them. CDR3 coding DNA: TGTGCCAGCAGCTTAGATGGGAGCTCCTATAATTCACCCCTCCACTTT. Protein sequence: CASSLDGSSYNSPLHF.

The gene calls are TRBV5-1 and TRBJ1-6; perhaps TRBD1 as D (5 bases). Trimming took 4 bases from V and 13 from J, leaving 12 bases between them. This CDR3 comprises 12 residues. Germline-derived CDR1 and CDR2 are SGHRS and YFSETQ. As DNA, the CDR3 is TGCGCCAGCAGCCCGGCAAGGGGCCCCCTCCACTTT. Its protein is CASSPARGPLHF.

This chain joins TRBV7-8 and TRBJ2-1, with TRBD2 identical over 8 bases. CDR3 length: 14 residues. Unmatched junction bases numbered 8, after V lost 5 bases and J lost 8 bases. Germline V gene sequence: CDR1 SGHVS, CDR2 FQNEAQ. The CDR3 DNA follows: TGTGCCAGCAGCCCGCCGACTAGCGTCCATGAGCAGTTCTTC. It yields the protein CASSPPTSVHEQFF.

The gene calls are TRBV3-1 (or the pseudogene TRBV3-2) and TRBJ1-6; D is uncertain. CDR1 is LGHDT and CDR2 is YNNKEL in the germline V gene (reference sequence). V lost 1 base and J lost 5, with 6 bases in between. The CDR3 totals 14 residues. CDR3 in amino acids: CASSQADNNSPLHF. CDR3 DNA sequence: TGTGCCAGCAGCCAAGCAGACAATAATTCACCCCTCCACTTT.

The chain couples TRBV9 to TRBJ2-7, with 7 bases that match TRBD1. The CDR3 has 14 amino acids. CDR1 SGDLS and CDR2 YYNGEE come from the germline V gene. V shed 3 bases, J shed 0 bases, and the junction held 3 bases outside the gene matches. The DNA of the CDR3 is TGTGCCAGCAGCGGAGGGGACAGCTCCTACGAGCAGTACTTC. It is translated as CASSGGDSSYEQYF.

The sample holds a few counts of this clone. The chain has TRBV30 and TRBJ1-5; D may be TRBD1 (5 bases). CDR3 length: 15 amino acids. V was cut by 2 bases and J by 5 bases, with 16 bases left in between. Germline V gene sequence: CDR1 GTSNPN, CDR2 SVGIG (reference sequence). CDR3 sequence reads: CAWSWVGAPYQPQHF. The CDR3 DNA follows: TGTGCCTGGAGTTGGGTAGGGGCCCCCTATCAGCCCCAGCATTTT.

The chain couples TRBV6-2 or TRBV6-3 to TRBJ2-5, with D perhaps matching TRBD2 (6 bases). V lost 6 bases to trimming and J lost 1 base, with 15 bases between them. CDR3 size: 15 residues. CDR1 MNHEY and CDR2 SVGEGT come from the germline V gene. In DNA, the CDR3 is TGTGCCAGCAGCCCCCATAGTAGCGGCCAAGAGACCCAGTACTTC. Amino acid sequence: CASSPHSSGQETQYF.

The CDR3 spells CATSSHSSYEQYF. As DNA, the CDR3 is TGTGCCACCAGCAGTCACAGTAGTTACGAGCAGTACTTC. V is TRBV15 and J is TRBJ2-7; D is undetermined. V lost 3 bases to trimming and J lost 4 bases, with 10 bases between them. CDR1 and CDR2 (germline): LNHNV, YYDKDF (reference sequence). The CDR3 covers 13 residues.

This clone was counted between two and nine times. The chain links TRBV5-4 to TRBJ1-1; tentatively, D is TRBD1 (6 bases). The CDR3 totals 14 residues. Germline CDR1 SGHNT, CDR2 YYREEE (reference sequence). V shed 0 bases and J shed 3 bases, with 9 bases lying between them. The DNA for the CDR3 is TGTGCCAGCAGCTTGGAGGGGGGGTACACTGAAGCTTTCTTT. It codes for CASSLEGGYTEAFF.

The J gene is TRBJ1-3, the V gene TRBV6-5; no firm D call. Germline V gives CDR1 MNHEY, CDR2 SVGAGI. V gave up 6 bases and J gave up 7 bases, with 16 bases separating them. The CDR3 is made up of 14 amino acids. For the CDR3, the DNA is TGTGCCAGCAGGGTTACGGGAGTTGCGAACACCATATATTTT. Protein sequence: CASRVTGVANTIYF.

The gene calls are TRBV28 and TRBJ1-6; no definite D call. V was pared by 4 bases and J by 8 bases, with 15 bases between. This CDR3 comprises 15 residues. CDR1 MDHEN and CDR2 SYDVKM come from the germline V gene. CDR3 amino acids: CASSSRQNPHSPLHF. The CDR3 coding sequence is TGTGCCAGCAGTTCACGACAAAACCCGCATTCACCCCTCCACTTT.

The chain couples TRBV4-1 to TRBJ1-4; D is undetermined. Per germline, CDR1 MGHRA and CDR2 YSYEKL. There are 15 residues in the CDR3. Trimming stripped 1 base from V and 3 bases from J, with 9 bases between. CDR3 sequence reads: CASSQVLAANEKLFF. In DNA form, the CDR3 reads TGCGCCAGCAGCCAAGTATTAGCGGCTAATGAAAAACTGTTTTTT.

This CDR3 reads CASRDSDLANYGYTF. The CDR3 bases are TGTGCCAGTCGAGACAGTGACTTAGCTAACTATGGCTACACCTTC. The chain links TRBV19 to TRBJ1-2, with D possibly being TRBD1 (5 bases). The ends were cut back, 8 bases at V and 0 bases at J, with 16 bases in the middle. The CDR3 runs to 15 residues. Germline CDR1 reads LNHDA; CDR2 reads SQIVND (reference sequence).

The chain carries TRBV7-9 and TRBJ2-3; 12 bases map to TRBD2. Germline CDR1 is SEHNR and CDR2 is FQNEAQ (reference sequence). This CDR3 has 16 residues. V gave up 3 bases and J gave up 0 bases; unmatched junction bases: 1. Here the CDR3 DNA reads TGTGCCAGCAGCTTCGGGACTAGCGGGAGCACAGATACGCAGTATTTT. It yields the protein CASSFGTSGSTDTQYF.

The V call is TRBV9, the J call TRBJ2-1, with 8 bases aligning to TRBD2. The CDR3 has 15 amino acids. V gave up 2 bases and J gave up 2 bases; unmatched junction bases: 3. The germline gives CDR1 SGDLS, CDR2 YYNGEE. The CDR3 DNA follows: TGTGCCAGCAGCGTGGGGACTAGAACCTACAATGAGCAGTTCTTC. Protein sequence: CASSVGTRTYNEQFF.

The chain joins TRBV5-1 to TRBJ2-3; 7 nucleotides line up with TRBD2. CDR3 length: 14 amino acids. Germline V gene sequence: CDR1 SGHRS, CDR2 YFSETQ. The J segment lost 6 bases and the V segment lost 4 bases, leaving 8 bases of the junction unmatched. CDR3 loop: CASSLRTSTDTQYF. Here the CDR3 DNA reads TGCGCCAGCAGCCTTCGGACTAGTACGGATACGCAGTATTTT.

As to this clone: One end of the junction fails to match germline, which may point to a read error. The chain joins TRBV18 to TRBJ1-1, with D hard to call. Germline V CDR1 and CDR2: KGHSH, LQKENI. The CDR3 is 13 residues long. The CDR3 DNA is TGTGTCAGCTCACCTGTGGAGAGGACTGAAGCTTTCTTT. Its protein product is CVSSPVERTEAFF.